This record concerns one T cell receptor beta chain sequence. The data stem from a study of control samples from healthy donors and cancer patients. Clones were sequenced by immunoSEQ multiplex PCR, and TCRdb holds only the in-frame ones, with some missing. Among 90,000 to 110,000 clones listed, roughly 91% were seen once. Per germline, CDR1 MNHEY and CDR2 SMNVEV (reference sequence). V gave up 3 bases and J gave up 0 bases, with 6 bases separating them. The CDR3 consists of 15 residues. This sequence originates from a woman aged 45 to 65 in good health. V usage is TRBV27 and J usage is TRBJ2-6; D gene ambiguous. Sequenced: blood. The CDR3 is CASSFAGSGANVLTF. The CDR3 DNA is TGTGCCAGCAGTTTCGCCGGCTCTGGGGCCAACGTCCTGACTTTC.